The 3 T cell receptor beta chains reported below all come from one sample, sequenced in a study of vaccination and CD4 T cells after COVID-19 (dated by TCRdb to between 2020 and 2023). Their target antigens are unknown. Libraries came from PCR. TCRdb lists the instrument as Illumina iSeq 100. DNA from cultured CD4+ T cells underwent TCR sequencing with the Oncomine TCR Beta short-read assay at the Johns Hopkins FTIC core. TCRdb's own reprocessing of the public reads used fastp at Q25 and MiXCR and kept productive beta chains. Identical CDR3 protein sequences are pooled into one entry, listed with their most common genes and DNA. A total of about 9,000 distinct CDR3 sequences appear in this sample, 60% to 80% of them only once. Of the sample, about 30% is held by the ten largest clones. The sample's treatment or condition, from its label and the paper: roughly ten-day PBMC culture with coronavirus spike peptide pools or control peptides (ViraFEST assay).

The specimen sequenced was CD4+ T cells from blood, cultured in vitro. The receptors shown here come from a human donor who had recovered from COVID-19.

This clonotype was counted a few times. The chain joins TRBV12-3 or TRBV12-4 to TRBJ1-1; D is unclear. V lost 5 bases, J lost 0 bases, and 10 bases lay in between. The CDR3 is 14 residues long. CDR3: CASSPVTVNTEAFF. CDR3 in DNA: TGTGCCAGCAGTCCGGTGACGGTGAACACTGAAGCTTTCTTT.

The chain couples TRBV6-1 to TRBJ1-2; 8 nucleotides agree with TRBD1. CDR1 is MNHNS, CDR2 SASEGT, per germline. With 2 bases clipped from V and 5 bases from J, the junction kept 13 bases outside the gene matches. The CDR3 extends over 17 amino acids. CDR3 amino acids: CASSETIRGTGGYGYTF. In DNA, the CDR3 is TGTGCCAGCAGTGAAACAATCCGCGGGACAGGAGGTTATGGCTACACCTTC.

The chain couples TRBV2 to TRBJ1-1; D is ambiguous. Germline V gene data show CDR1 as SNHLY and CDR2 as FYNNEI. The V end lost 5 bases, the J end lost 0 bases, and 13 bases lay between the germline ends. The CDR3 loop spans 15 amino acids. The CDR3 nucleotides read TGTGCCAGCAGTCAGCAAGGACGGATGAACACTGAAGCTTTCTTT. It encodes CASSQQGRMNTEAFF.